This is a list of T cell receptor beta chains from one sample in a study of PD-1 blockade in classical Hodgkin lymphoma. Sequencing used immunoSEQ multiplex PCR; TCRdb keeps in-frame clones, though not all of them. The data hold about 100,000 clones, with 80% to 90% observed a single time. The sample here was peripheral blood mononuclear cells (PBMCs), taken before the second cycle of nivolumab. All receptors derive from a human donor with classical Hodgkin lymphoma. Both conserved end residues are part of each CDR3. D genes are given only for firm matches. Not all rows give a size; the values are once, few, many and, for expanded clones, a class.

D gene	clone size	J gene	V gene	CDR3 protein	CDR3 DNA
TRBD1	.	TRBJ1-2	TRBV2	CASCPRDRGPGGYTF	TGTGCCAGCTGCCCCCGGGACAGGGGGCCCGGGGGCTACACCTTC
.	.	TRBJ1-1	TRBV4-2	CASSQDSGEAFF	TGTGCCAGCAGCCAAGATTCAGGTGAAGCTTTCTTT
.	.	TRBJ1-5	TRBV18	CASSPQDSNQPQHF	TGTGCCAGCTCACCACAGGATAGCAATCAGCCCCAGCATTTT
.	.	TRBJ1-6	TRBV10-2	CASSDRWGSPLHF	TGCGCCAGCAGTGACAGGTGGGGATCACCCCTCCACTTT
.	.	TRBJ2-5	TRBV6-1	CASSSWLGETQYF	TGTGCCAGCAGCAGCTGGCTTGGAGAGACCCAGTACTTC
TRBD1	.	TRBJ1-2	TRBV9	CASSVDPGQGPYGYTF	TGTGCCAGCAGCGTAGACCCTGGACAGGGACCCTATGGCTACACCTTC
.	.	TRBJ1-1	TRBV19	CASSISAANTEAFF	TGTGCCAGTAGTATATCGGCGGCGAACACTGAAGCTTTCTTT
.	.	TRBJ1-4	TRBV9	CASSRYATNEKLFF	TGTGCCAGCAGCCGTTACGCAACTAATGAAAAACTGTTTTTT
.	.	TRBJ2-7	TRBV18	CASSLKRDTTGEQYF	TGTGCCAGCTCACTTAAACGGGACACCACGGGGGAGCAGTACTTC
.	.	TRBJ1-2	TRBV10-3	CAISDGGGYTMSSPSYTF	TGTGCCATCAGTGATGGGGGAGGATATACTATGAGTTCCCCATCCTACACCTTC
TRBD1	.	TRBJ1-1	TRBV7-2	CASSLVATGHSAFF	TGTGCCAGCAGCTTAGTTGCGACAGGGCATTCAGCTTTCTTT
TRBD1	.	TRBJ1-6	TRBV5-1	CASSVSGTGKNSPLHF	TGCGCCAGCAGCGTATCCGGGACAGGGAAAAATTCACCCCTCCACTTT
.	.	TRBJ1-1	TRBV4-3	CASSQVVGSMNTEAFF	TGCGCCAGCAGCCAAGTCGTGGGATCCATGAACACTGAAGCTTTCTTT
TRBD1	.	TRBJ2-1	TRBV16	CASSQPDRLEFF	TGTGCCAGCAGCCAACCGGACAGGTTGGAATTCTTC
TRBD2	.	TRBJ2-7	TRBV7-2	CASSSGLAGGLYHEQYF	TGTGCCAGCAGCTCGGGACTAGCGGGGGGGCTTTATCACGAGCAGTACTTC
.	.	TRBJ2-1	TRBV5-8	CASSLAWSMALTYNEQFF	TGTGCCAGCAGCTTGGCCTGGTCGATGGCCCTAACCTACAATGAGCAGTTCTTC
TRBD2	.	TRBJ2-1	TRBV10-2	CASRGTGLGYNEQFF	TGCGCCAGCAGGGGAACGGGACTAGGGTACAATGAGCAGTTCTTC
.	few	TRBJ2-1	TRBV7-3	CASSLTNEQFF	TGTGCCAGCAGCTTAACCAATGAGCAGTTCTTC
.	.	TRBJ1-1	TRBV9	CASSVGWRTEAFF	TGTGCCAGCAGCGTAGGATGGCGGACTGAAGCTTTCTTT
.	few	TRBJ1-6	TRBV30	CAWSPGMANSPLHF	TGTGCCTGGAGTCCAGGGATGGCTAATTCACCCCTCCACTTT
TRBD1	.	TRBJ2-1	TRBV7-9	CASSLSLVQGFDEQFF	TGTGCCAGCAGCTTAAGCTTGGTACAGGGGTTCGATGAGCAGTTCTTC
.	.	TRBJ1-6	TRBV11-2	CASSLVDQYNSPLHF	TGTGCCAGCAGCTTAGTGGACCAATATAATTCACCCCTCCACTTT
TRBD2	.	TRBJ2-3	TRBV2	CASSEKSGGRDTQYF	TGTGCCAGCAGTGAAAAGAGCGGGGGCAGGGATACGCAGTATTTT
TRBD1	.	TRBJ2-3	TRBV4-3	CASSQDLQTGAVIDTQYF	TGCGCCAGCAGCCAAGATCTCCAGACAGGGGCGGTAATAGATACGCAGTATTTT
.	.	TRBJ2-7	TRBV6-5	CASSYSSGRGRDEQYF	TGTGCCAGCAGTTACTCGTCGGGCAGGGGACGGGACGAGCAGTACTTC
TRBD1	.	TRBJ1-6	TRBV9	CASSSGQARYSPLHF	TGTGCCAGCAGCTCAGGACAGGCTCGCTATTCACCCCTCCACTTT
.	.	TRBJ2-1	TRBV30	CAWILDRLYNEQFF	TGTGCCTGGATTTTGGACAGACTATACAATGAGCAGTTCTTC
TRBD1	.	TRBJ1-1	TRBV10-3	CAISQGVRDTEAFF	TGTGCCATCAGTCAGGGGGTTAGGGACACTGAAGCTTTCTTT
.	.	TRBJ1-6	TRBV20-1	CSARSNSPLHF	TGCAGTGCTAGGAGTAATTCACCCCTCCACTTT
.	.	TRBJ1-2	TRBV5-1	CASSLGFSGAGYGYTF	TGCGCCAGCAGCTTGGGGTTTTCAGGAGCCGGCTATGGCTACACCTTC
.	.	TRBJ1-5	TRBV12-1	CASSSRTGKDQPQHF	TGTGCCAGCAGCTCCAGGACAGGGAAGGATCAGCCCCAGCATTTT
.	.	TRBJ2-7	TRBV27	CASSLGGHEQYF	TGTGCCAGCAGCCTAGGGGGGCACGAGCAGTACTTC
.	.	TRBJ1-5	TRBV7-2	CASSFRNQPQHF	TGTGCCAGCAGCTTCCGCAATCAGCCCCAGCATTTT
.	.	TRBJ1-3	TRBV15	CATSRDVANSGNTIYF	TGTGCCACCAGCAGAGACGTTGCGAACTCTGGAAACACCATATATTTT
.	.	TRBJ2-2	TRBV4-3	CASSQEGGVFTGELFF	TGCGCCAGCAGCCAAGAGGGCGGGGTGTTCACCGGGGAGCTGTTTTTT
.	.	TRBJ2-1	TRBV28	CASSFEGGNSNEQFF	TGTGCCAGCAGTTTTGAAGGTGGTAACAGCAATGAGCAGTTCTTC
TRBD1	.	TRBJ2-7	TRBV30	CAWATTGFEQYF	TGTGCCTGGGCAACGACAGGGTTCGAGCAGTACTTC
TRBD1	.	TRBJ2-7	TRBV5-1	CASKGTGVTYEQYF	TGCGCCAGCAAGGGGACAGGGGTGACCTACGAGCAGTACTTC
.	.	TRBJ2-4	TRBV5-1	CASSLTPGRTVNIQYF	TGCGCCAGCAGCTTAACCCCGGGGCGGACAGTCAACATTCAGTACTTC
TRBD1	.	TRBJ2-1	TRBV6-1	CASSELGQGDLYNEQFF	TGTGCCAGCAGTGAACTGGGACAGGGTGATCTGTACAATGAGCAGTTCTTC
.	.	TRBJ1-3	TRBV12-5	CASGLVGGSYSGNTIYF	TGTGCTAGTGGTTTGGTAGGGGGAAGCTACTCTGGAAACACCATATATTTT
TRBD1	.	TRBJ1-1	TRBV5-6	CASSQGGRGTEAFF	TGTGCCAGCAGCCAGGGGGGCCGGGGCACTGAAGCTTTCTTT
.	.	TRBJ2-5	TRBV7-2	CASSLVGETQYF	TGTGCCAGCAGCTTAGTTGGTGAGACCCAGTACTTC
.	.	TRBJ1-1	TRBV6-5	CASSRNVNTEAFF	TGTGCCAGCAGCCGCAACGTGAACACTGAAGCTTTCTTT
TRBD1	.	TRBJ1-6	TRBV9	CASSVAFGQGTNSPLHF	TGTGCCAGCAGCGTAGCTTTTGGACAGGGGACGAATTCACCCCTCCACTTT
.	.	TRBJ1-1	TRBV9	CASSVRGLVGDTEAFF	TGTGCCAGCAGCGTTAGAGGGCTGGTTGGGGACACTGAAGCTTTCTTT
.	.	TRBJ1-1	TRBV4-1	CASSQDESRTEAFF	TGCGCCAGCAGCCAAGATGAGTCACGGACTGAAGCTTTCTTT
.	.	TRBJ1-2	TRBV6-5	CASSPSGRDTHGYTF	TGTGCCAGCAGCCCCAGCGGGAGGGATACTCATGGCTACACCTTC
.	.	TRBJ1-1	TRBV5-6	CASSLVGRGSAEAFF	TGTGCCAGCAGCTTGGTCGGCAGAGGATCGGCTGAAGCTTTCTTT
.	.	TRBJ1-2	TRBV7-2	CASSLGWMATELYGYTF	TGTGCCAGCAGCTTAGGGTGGATGGCGACAGAACTCTATGGCTACACCTTC
.	.	TRBJ2-2	TRBV27	CASSYYTNTGELFF	TGTGCCAGCAGTTATTACACGAACACCGGGGAGCTGTTTTTT
.	.	TRBJ2-7	TRBV12-5	CASGLVPGSSDEQYF	TGTGCTAGTGGTTTGGTACCAGGGAGTTCGGACGAGCAGTACTTC
.	.	TRBJ2-3	TRBV7-2	CASSSPPDTQYF	TGTGCCAGCAGCTCCCCCCCAGATACGCAGTATTTT
.	.	TRBJ2-5	TRBV19	CASSIAQERETQYF	TGTGCCAGTAGTATCGCCCAAGAGAGAGAGACCCAGTACTTC
.	.	TRBJ1-1	TRBV6-1	CASSEVGQRAFF	TGTGCCAGCAGTGAAGTCGGCCAGAGAGCTTTCTTT
TRBD1	.	TRBJ2-1	TRBV13	CASRGPGQDFNEQFF	TGTGCCAGCAGGGGTCCGGGACAGGACTTCAATGAGCAGTTCTTC